This T cell receptor beta chain was recorded in a study of beta chain features in type 1 diabetes (dated by TCRdb to the late 2010s). Notes on the research overall: Mean age, gender distribution, total cell number and subset yield were not different between patients and healthy donors. Whereas all 30 or so donors provided naive and central memory subsets, regulatory and stem cell-like memory subsets were isolated from just 8 patients and roughly eight healthy donors. A total of roughly 110 million sorted cells were examined across all samples, and the number of cells per subset was strongly correlated with RNA yield. In the study, recently diagnosed type 1 diabetes patients and matched healthy donors were compared on the TCRB repertoires of their sorted circulating CD4+ T cell subsets.

Details on this clone: There is no known antigen for this receptor. Per-nucleotide qualities are absent, and no much larger clonotype sits a single base away.

A single peripheral blood draw of approximately 0.11 L on average was collected from each donor into heparinised tubes. Naive, central memory, regulatory and stem cell-like memory CD4+ T cells were sorted on a BD FACSAria II using a panel including CD45RO, CCR7, CD25, CD127, CD95 and CD27. A purity above 95% was achieved for all sorted populations. PBMCs were isolated right away by Lymphoprep density gradient centrifugation and were stained directly, without culture. To minimize batch effects, samples were stained and sorted in pairs, one healthy donor with one patient per experiment. The entire amount of isolated RNA was reverse transcribed using the High Capacity cDNA Reverse Transcription Kit, so the sequenced TCRB transcripts were expressed ones. Naive, central memory and regulatory T cell samples underwent deep immunoSEQ sequencing, averaging roughly 3.4 million total reads per sample. After sorted cells were lysed in RLT buffer, RNA was extracted with DNase-treated RNeasy Micro or Mini kits, with the choice depending on cell number. To prevent cross-contamination, every cell subset was processed on its own, while patient and healthy donor samples were processed together. Using the immunoSEQ multiplex PCR, TCRB sequences were amplified from cDNA into 87-bp fragments spanning the CDR3 region. Sequencing of the amplicons was done on the Illumina HiSeq platform. As for the authors' bioinformatics: PCR bias was corrected computationally using synthetic template baselines, and reads within Hamming distance 2 were collapsed, with unmergeable singletons discarded. By aligning reads against IMGT, V, D and J genes, CDR3 length, and insertions or deletions at six rearrangement sites were assigned. Clonotype counts were normalized to sorted cell number within each subset before computing true diversity and Gini coefficients with the tcR R package. The overlap coefficient, calculated on TCRB nucleotide sequences, was used to measure repertoire sharing. Out-of-frame TCRB sequences from naive cells were analyzed to stand in for the pre-selection repertoire. Not all clones reach the TCRdb copy of this immuneACCESS table, which keeps in-frame sequences only. Checked studies attribute under half of the gap to unresolved V genes and leave the rest unexplained. The DNA was the basis for D and trimming; V, J and clone size are from that table. The sample data list 900,000 or so clones, and about a sixth of these were observed just once. Jointly, the top ten make up around 0.02% of the sample.

Study-wide findings and limitations: Sequencing cDNA rather than genomic DNA could over-represent highly expressing activated cells, although activation and CD3 levels did not differ between groups. Because small numbers of individuals were included in the HLA sub-analyses, any influence of HLA type on TCRB rearrangement was left unresolved. Shorter templates might have been favored by PCR, but patient and control samples were amplified and corrected together, so both groups would have been affected equally by any skew. The naive, central memory and regulatory TCRB repertoires appeared to resemble one another more closely among patients than among healthy donors. Type 1 diabetes patients showed a moderate but significant shortening of TCRB CDR3 length in all four CD4+ subsets. Patients with type 1 diabetes made fewer insertions and deleted more nucleotides at VDJ recombination sites, implying thymic rearrangement abnormalities.

Including the terminal cysteine and phenylalanine, the CDR3 comprises 14 residues. The CDR3 DNA has 42 bases and is translated from base 1. For CDR1 and CDR2, the germline V gene (reference sequence) lists MNHNY and SVGAGI. The junction carries 13 bases between V and J, which are trimmed by 6 bases and 1 base respectively. The material sequenced was naive CD4+ T cells from blood. Explained via the paper, the cell subset or site label denotes: true naive CD4+ T cells. The sequence is built from TRBV6-6 and TRBJ2-7, with the D gene uncertain. This clonotype was sampled from a woman between 18 and 30 years old in good health. The DNA reads as follows: TGTGCCAGCAGCCAGGAGAATTGGTCCTACGAGCAGTACTTC. It translates to CASSQENWSYEQYF.